This T cell receptor (beta chain) was sequenced during a study of blood T cell repertoires in COVID-19. This table comes from immunoSEQ multiplex PCR, and its TCRdb copy is limited to in-frame clones, with some not included. The top ten clones hold around 10% of a sample with some 190,000 clones, 81% of them seen once. Deletions cut 6 bases from V and 7 bases from J, with 15 bases between. The germline V gene has CDR1 SGHDN and CDR2 FVKESK. This CDR3 has 14 residues. The source of this sequence is a woman aged 35 to 49 with COVID-19, enrolled during active disease. Material: peripheral blood. The genes are TRBV14 and TRBJ1-4; tentatively, D is TRBD1 (5 bases). This CDR3 reads CASSPGTLGEKLFF. Written as DNA, the CDR3 is TGTGCCAGCAGTCCCGGGACTCTTGGTGAAAAACTGTTTTTT. Looking up the rest from reference TRBV14 and TRBJ1-4 gives the full variable domain: EAGVTQFPSHSVIEKGQTVTLRCDPISGHDNLYWYRRVMGKEIKFLLHFVKESKQDESGMPNNRFLAERTGGTYSTLKVQPAELEDSGVYFCASSPGTLGEKLFFGSGTQLSVL.